The 32 T cell receptor beta chains given below trace back to one sample, sequenced in a study of cytomegalovirus exposure and HLA in healthy donors. PCR employed 60 Vbeta and 13 Jbeta primers. Only in-frame clones appear in the TCRdb table, and some are missing; sequencing was by immunoSEQ multiplex PCR. This table has 150,000 to 200,000 clones, around 78% appearing once. Material for sequencing was PBMCs. The receptors were gathered from a man younger than 35 in good health and CMV-seronegative.

This clone showed up just a few times. The chain uses TRBV7-3 and TRBJ2-1, with a possible D match to TRBD2 (7 bases). The CDR3 length is 16 residues. CDR1 is SGHTA and CDR2 is FQGTGA in the germline V gene. The V gene lost 1 base and the J gene lost 6 bases, with 16 bases spanning the gap. The CDR3 reads CASSLRGGWTSNEQFF. CDR3 in DNA: TGTGCCAGCAGCTTAAGAGGGGGGTGGACTAGCAATGAGCAGTTCTTC.

The chain links TRBV25-1 to TRBJ1-2; D unresolved. The CDR3 loop spans 13 amino acids. Germline values: CDR1 MGHDK, CDR2 SYGVNS. Trimming shortened V by 6 bases and J by 7 bases, and 15 bases separated the two germline ends. DNA of the CDR3: TGTGCCAGCAGGACTAATGGGCGCGGTGGCTACACCTTC. This translates into CASRTNGRGGYTF.

This chain uses TRBV27 with TRBJ2-5; 15 bases line up with TRBD2. Unmatched junction bases numbered 8, after V lost 5 bases and J lost 1 base. The CDR3 length is 18 residues. The germline V gene encodes CDR1 MNHEY and CDR2 SMNVEV (reference sequence). Here the CDR3 reads CASSPGLAGGPLQETQYF. CDR3 sequence (DNA): TGTGCCAGCAGTCCCGGACTAGCGGGGGGGCCTCTCCAAGAGACCCAGTACTTC.

This clone was seen a few times. The chain links TRBV21-1 to TRBJ1-1. TRBV21-1 is a known pseudogene. The CDR3 runs 12 residues. The CDR3 is CAIPLANTEAFF. The CDR3 DNA sequence: TGTGCCATCCCACTTGCGAACACTGAAGCTTTCTTT.

V usage is TRBV19 and J usage is TRBJ2-4, with D maybe TRBD1 (5 bases). V gave up 1 base and J gave up 3 bases, with 13 bases separating them. This CDR3 comprises 16 residues. In germline, CDR1 is LNHDA, CDR2 SQIVND (reference sequence). CDR3 residues: CASSIGPTGGKNIQYF. The DNA for the CDR3 is TGTGCCAGTAGTATAGGCCCAACAGGTGGCAAAAACATTCAGTACTTC.

The chain employs TRBV2 and TRBJ1-4; TRBD1 is a possible D gene (6 bases). Germline V gene lookup returns CDR1 SNHLY and CDR2 FYNNEI. Trimming pared 2 bases from V and 2 bases from J, leaving 9 bases between. This CDR3 contains 15 residues. The CDR3 DNA sequence: TGTGCCAGCAGTGAAACACAGGGCACTAATGAAAAACTGTTTTTT. This sequence encodes CASSETQGTNEKLFF.

The CDR3 protein is CASSLARQQETQYF. In DNA, the CDR3 is TGCGCCAGCAGCTTGGCCAGACAGCAAGAGACCCAGTACTTC. The chain combines TRBV5-1 with TRBJ2-5; D might be TRBD1 (5 bases). The germline gives CDR1 SGHRS, CDR2 YFSETQ. The V gene lost 0 bases and the J gene lost 2 bases, with 8 bases spanning the gap. CDR3 length equals 14 residues.

The genes are TRBV6-5 and TRBJ1-2; no reliable D call. Germline-derived CDR1 and CDR2 are MNHEY and SVGAGI. This CDR3 is 14 amino acids long. Trimming shortened V by 0 bases and J by 6 bases, and 11 bases separated the two germline ends. In DNA form, the CDR3 reads TGTGCCAGCAGTTACTCAGGCCAGGATAATGGCTACACCTTC. This codes for CASSYSGQDNGYTF.

V usage is TRBV6-4 and J usage is TRBJ2-3, with D possibly TRBD1 on 6 matching bases. Between the trimmed V and J ends, which lost 0 bases and 6 bases, there was a span of 7 bases. The CDR3 consists of 13 residues. Germline values: CDR1 MRHNA, CDR2 SNTAGT. In DNA form, the CDR3 reads TGTGCCAGCAGTGACTCGAGGGGGGATACGCAGTATTTT. Translated: CASSDSRGDTQYF.

J is TRBJ1-6 and V is TRBV5-1; D unclear. Germline CDR1 reads SGHRS; CDR2 reads YFSETQ. V lost 0 bases and J lost 9, with 10 bases in between. The CDR3 consists of 14 residues. The CDR3 DNA reads TGCGCCAGCAGCTTGGCACAGTCTGGTTCACCCCTCCACTTT. Translation gives CASSLAQSGSPLHF.

The rearrangement joins TRBV7-3 to TRBJ2-3, with D tentatively TRBD2 (6 bases). This CDR3 has 16 residues. CDR1 and CDR2 from the germline V gene are SGHTA and FQGTGA. V was pared by 6 bases and J by 5 bases, with 21 bases between. In DNA, the CDR3 is TGTGCCAGCAGTGGGACTCCCCGGGCTGCGGGAGATACGCAGTATTTT. Residues: CASSGTPRAAGDTQYF.

This chain joins TRBV4-2 and TRBJ2-2; 7 bases map to TRBD2. After removal of 2 bases from V and 5 bases from J, the junction contained 5 bases not matched to a gene. The CDR3 has 15 residues. Germline CDR1 and CDR2: LGHNA and YNFKEQ. The CDR3 protein is CASSQLISGTGELFF. For the CDR3, the DNA is TGTGCCAGCAGCCAACTCATTAGCGGGACCGGGGAGCTGTTTTTT.

The V gene is TRBV11-3, the J gene TRBJ2-2; 7 bases are a match to TRBD1. The CDR3 length is 15 residues. Per the germline V gene, CDR1 is SGHNT and CDR2 is YENEEA. The V gene end was trimmed by 1 base and the J gene end by 4 bases; junction bases not matched to a gene: 3. CDR3 coding DNA: TGTGCCAGCAGCTTAGTAGCAGGGGGCACCGGGGAGCTGTTTTTT. Translation: CASSLVAGGTGELFF.

This clone was detected only once. This chain uses TRBV2 with TRBJ1-5; 8 bases match TRBD1. Losses at the gene ends were 10 bases for V and 4 bases for J; bases not matched to a gene: 6. CDR1 is SNHLY and CDR2 is FYNNEI in the germline V gene. The CDR3 covers 13 residues. CDR3 region: CAIGQGGNQPQHF. The CDR3 DNA is TGTGCCATCGGACAGGGTGGGAATCAGCCCCAGCATTTT.

This clone was observed a handful of times. V gene TRBV28 combines with J gene TRBJ1-5, with 8 bases identical to TRBD1. The CDR3 spans 14 residues. Per the germline V gene, CDR1 is MDHEN and CDR2 is SYDVKM. V lost 4 bases to trimming and J lost 6 bases; unmatched junction nucleotides: 5. CDR3 in DNA: TGTGCCAGCAGTTCAGGGGGCGGTCTTCAGCCCCAGCATTTT. Translated: CASSSGGGLQPQHF. Full variable domain (rest looked up from reference TRBV28 and TRBJ1-5): DVKVTQSSRYLVKRTGEKVFLECVQDMDHENMFWYRQDPGLGLRLIYFSYDVKMKEKGDIPEGYSVSREKKERFSLILESASTNQTSMYLCASSSGGGLQPQHFGDGTRLSIL.

The V and J genes are TRBV27 and TRBJ1-2; D may be TRBD1 (6 bases). The CDR3 is 13 residues long. Looked up from germline, CDR1 is MNHEY and CDR2 is SMNVEV (reference sequence). The ends were cut back, 6 bases at V and 5 bases at J, with 13 bases in the middle. CDR3 sequence: CASRATGGYGYTF. In DNA, the CDR3 is TGTGCCAGCAGGGCGACAGGAGGATATGGCTACACCTTC.

The V gene is TRBV20-1, the J gene TRBJ2-1, with D perhaps TRBD1 (5 bases). Per the germline V gene, CDR1 is DFQATT and CDR2 is SNEGSKA (reference sequence). Trimming took off 1 base at V and 16 bases at J, with 14 bases between the two ends. The CDR3 spans 11 residues. The CDR3 is CSARAPRVHFF. CDR3 DNA: TGCAGTGCTAGAGCCCCCAGGGTCCACTTCTTC.

The V call is TRBV28, the J call TRBJ1-5; no clear D gene. The V end lost 7 bases, the J end lost 4 bases, and 14 bases lay between the germline ends. CDR3 length: 14 residues. Germline V lookup: CDR1 MDHEN, CDR2 SYDVKM. CDR3 coding DNA: TGTGCCAGCACTGCGGGGTTTTGGAATCAGCCCCAGCATTTT. It is translated as CASTAGFWNQPQHF.

This clone appeared once. The genes are TRBV10-3 and TRBJ2-1; D may be TRBD1 (5 bases). Germline V CDR1 and CDR2: ENHRY, SYGVKD. V was clipped by 8 bases and J by 0 bases, with 14 bases between them. CDR3 size: 15 residues. In nucleotides, the CDR3 is TGTGCCATCCGTGGGGCCGCAAGCTCCTACAATGAGCAGTTCTTC. It specifies CAIRGAASSYNEQFF.

The chain uses TRBV11-2 and TRBJ2-3, with D tentatively TRBD2 (5 bases). V lost 5 bases to trimming and J lost 2 bases, with 14 bases between them. Germline V gene lookup returns CDR1 SGHAT and CDR2 FQNNGV. This CDR3 region has 15 residues. The CDR3 protein is CASSGPGSFTDTQYF. CDR3 DNA: TGTGCCAGCAGCGGTCCGGGGTCCTTCACAGATACGCAGTATTTT.

This chain joins TRBV21-1 and TRBJ2-3; the D call of TRBD2 is as the table states it, not checked on the DNA. TRBV21-1 is a recognized pseudogene. The CDR3 consists of 17 residues. In DNA form, the CDR3 reads TGTGCCAGCAGCCTACTTATTGCGAAGTTTGAAACAGATACGCAGTATTTT. This encodes CASSLLIAKFETDTQYF.

The V gene is TRBV6-1, the J gene TRBJ1-2; TRBD1 matches at 9 bases. With 6 bases clipped from V and 10 bases from J, the junction kept 12 bases outside the gene matches. The length of the CDR3 is 14 residues. Per germline, CDR1 MNHNS and CDR2 SASEGT. The CDR3 is CASSRPGTGSDYTF. The DNA for the CDR3 is TGTGCCAGCAGCAGACCCGGGACAGGGAGTGACTACACCTTC.

This chain links TRBV7-2 with TRBJ2-2; TRBD2 matches 14 bases. The CDR3 runs 17 residues. V was clipped by 5 bases and J by 7 bases; unmatched bases: 9. Germline V gives CDR1 SGHTA, CDR2 FQGNSA. The CDR3: CASSVGLAGAVGGELFF. For the CDR3, the DNA is TGTGCCAGCAGCGTGGGACTAGCGGGGGCCGTGGGCGGGGAGCTGTTTTTT.

J is TRBJ2-7 and V is TRBV30, with 10 bases fitting TRBD1. Germline assignment: CDR1 GTSNPN and CDR2 SVGIG (reference sequence). The CDR3 is 12 amino acids. Trimming removed 4 bases from V and 4 bases from J; junction bases left unmatched: 1. CDR3 region: CAWTGQGYEQYF. The CDR3 DNA is TGTGCCTGGACGGGACAGGGGTACGAGCAGTACTTC.

The V gene is TRBV5-4, the J gene TRBJ2-1, with a possible D match to TRBD2 (6 bases). Germline loops: CDR1 SGHNT, CDR2 YYREEE (reference sequence). The CDR3 is 15 amino acids. V lost 0 bases to trimming and J lost 2 bases, with 9 bases between them. CDR3 sequence: CASSLGGGTYNEQFF. The CDR3 region has the DNA TGTGCCAGCAGCTTGGGGGGCGGGACCTACAATGAGCAGTTCTTC.

V usage is TRBV9 and J usage is TRBJ1-1; possibly TRBD1 for D (5 bases). The CDR3 runs 17 residues. Germline CDR1 is SGDLS and CDR2 is YYNGEE. V gave up 3 bases and J gave up 1 base, with 19 bases separating them. CDR3 sequence: CASSASQASQGNTEAFF. DNA of the CDR3: TGTGCCAGCAGCGCCTCCCAAGCCAGTCAGGGGAACACTGAAGCTTTCTTT.

V gene TRBV15 combines with J gene TRBJ1-3, with TRBD1 as a possible D gene (6 bases). There are 16 residues in the CDR3. Trimming pared 0 bases from V and 1 base from J, leaving 10 bases between. The germline gives CDR1 LNHNV, CDR2 YYDKDF (reference sequence). The CDR3 coding sequence is TGTGCCACCAGCAGAGAAATGGACAGATCTGGAAACACCATATATTTT. Translation: CATSREMDRSGNTIYF.

Only one count was recorded for this clone. The V call is TRBV7-2, the J call TRBJ1-2, with 9 bases fitting TRBD1. V trimming: 4 bases; J trimming: 8 bases; junction bases outside the gene matches: 8. CDR3 size: 14 residues. Germline V lookup: CDR1 SGHTA, CDR2 FQGNSA. As DNA, the CDR3 is TGTGCCAGCAGCTATCCGGGACAGGGTGCAGGCTACACCTTC. Its protein is CASSYPGQGAGYTF.

This clone was counted many times. The chain links TRBV6-1 to TRBJ2-3; the match to TRBD2 covers 11 bases. J was trimmed by 4 bases and V by 0 bases; bases with no gene match: 0. Germline lookup yields CDR1 MNHNS and CDR2 SASEGT. This CDR3 has 15 amino acids. The CDR3 region has the DNA TGTGCCAGCAGTGAAGCACTAGCGGGAGCAGATACGCAGTATTTT. Translation: CASSEALAGADTQYF.

The V and J genes are TRBV28 and TRBJ2-7; TRBD1 agrees at 8 bases. J gave up 6 bases and V 10 bases, and 5 bases lay outside the gene matches. The CDR3 is 11 amino acids. Per the germline V gene, CDR1 is MDHEN and CDR2 is SYDVKM. The CDR3 DNA follows: TGTGCCACTAACGACAGGGGCGAGCAGTACTTC. Its translation is CATNDRGEQYF.

The chain has TRBV28 and TRBJ2-5; D may be TRBD1 (6 bases). The germline V and J ends were trimmed by 5 bases and 3 bases, with 10 bases remaining between them. CDR3 size: 13 residues. In germline, CDR1 is MDHEN, CDR2 SYDVKM. CDR3 nucleotides: TGTGCCAGCAGTGGGCGGACAGAAGAGACCCAGTACTTC. The encoded protein is CASSGRTEETQYF.

This chain uses TRBV7-2 with TRBJ1-2; TRBD1 is a possible D gene (6 bases). This CDR3 spans 15 amino acids. The V end was cut by 5 bases, the J end by 8 bases, with 21 bases between. Germline CDR1 is SGHTA and CDR2 is FQGNSA. CDR3: CASSPPQGIFGGYTF. CDR3 nucleotide sequence: TGTGCCAGCAGCCCACCTCAGGGGATTTTCGGCGGCTACACCTTC.